Below are 6 T cell receptor beta chains sequenced from a single sample in a study of breast tumors, draining lymph nodes, adjacent tissues. TCRdb re-called the multiplex PCR reads through MiXCR, storing one row per CDR3 protein. The sample includes hundreds of thousands of distinct CDR3 sequences, about 34% seen only once; the top ten take roughly 1.3%. Breast cancer patients provided tissue from their axillary draining lymph nodes. The material sequenced was axillary lymph node tissue. All receptors come from a female donor with breast cancer. Some clones in this sample may be carry-over from other donors' samples.

This clonotype was counted between two and nine times. Just one base apart from a much larger clone, this may be a read error. The chain couples TRBV9 to TRBJ2-2; the D gene is possibly TRBD1 (6 bases). Germline values: CDR1 SGDLS, CDR2 YYNGEE. The CDR3 runs to 17 residues. The CDR3 region has the DNA TGTGCCAGCGCCGAAAACAGGGTCTCCGCGAACACCGCGGAGCTGTTTTTT. Protein product: CASAENRVSANTAELFF.

This clonotype was detected many times. The gene calls are TRBV7-8 and TRBJ2-5, with TRBD2 matching over 8 bases. This CDR3 contains 15 residues. CDR1 is SGHVS and CDR2 is FQNEAQ in the germline V gene. Germline trimming cut 5 bases from V and 5 bases from J; bases unmatched to any gene: 10. The CDR3 DNA reads TGTGCCAGCAGCCCCACGGGGGGGGGCCAGGAGACCCAGTACTTC. Translating gives CASSPTGGGQETQYF.

This clonotype was observed many times. This chain connects TRBV7-2 to TRBJ2-1, with D possibly TRBD2 on 5 matching bases. The germline gives CDR1 SGHTA, CDR2 FQGNSA. This CDR3 contains 13 residues. Trimming left V 0 bases short and J 12 bases short, with 12 bases between. CDR3 nucleotide sequence: TGTGCCAGCAGCTTAGCCTCCCTAGCCGGGCAGTTCTTC. Translating gives CASSLASLAGQFF.

This clonotype was seen ten or more times. The genes are TRBV11-2 and TRBJ2-1; D remains ambiguous. This CDR3 region has 15 residues. V gave up 1 base and J gave up 5 bases, with 12 bases separating them. Germline lookup yields CDR1 SGHAT and CDR2 FQNNGV. CDR3 in amino acids: CASSLAAVLNNEQFF. CDR3 nucleotide sequence: TGTGCCAGCAGCTTAGCGGCGGTCCTAAACAATGAGCAGTTCTTC.

The chain joins TRBV9 to TRBJ2-5; 8 nucleotides match TRBD1. From germline, CDR1 is SGDLS and CDR2 YYNGEE. Trimming removed 4 bases from V and 7 bases from J; junction bases left unmatched: 6. This CDR3 has 13 amino acids. The CDR3 coding sequence is TGTGCCAGCAGCCCCGGGACAGGCCGGACCCAGTACTTC. This encodes CASSPGTGRTQYF.

The DNA for the CDR3 is TGTGCCAGTAGTATAGCCTGGGACGCTTCTGGACAGCCCCAGTACTTC. As protein: CASSIAWDASGQPQYF. The chain is built from TRBV19 and TRBJ2-5; weak D call: TRBD1 (6 bases). Trimming took 1 base from V and 9 from J, leaving 21 bases between them. From germline, CDR1 is LNHDA and CDR2 SQIVND (reference sequence). CDR3 length equals 16 residues.